A selection of T cell receptor beta chains follows, all from one sample in a study of blood T cell repertoires in COVID-19. The assay was immunoSEQ multiplex PCR, and TCRdb's table has in-frame clones only and misses some. In the table there are approximately 330,000 clones, 87% of which are singletons. What was sequenced was peripheral blood. The receptors were gathered from a man younger than 45 with COVID-19, enrolled during active disease. CDR3s include the opening cysteine and the closing phenylalanine or tryptophan. D genes are given only for firm matches. Clone size appears in some rows only: once, few, many, or a class for an expanded clone.

cdr3_nt: TGTGCCAGCAGCCAAGACTGGGACAGGGGGCTCGGCTACACCTTC; cdr3_aa: CASSQDWDRGLGYTF; clone_size: few; d_call: TRBD1; j_call: TRBJ1-2; v_call: TRBV3-1/TRBV3-2; cdr3_length: 15
cdr3_nt: TGTGCCAGCAGCTCAGGGACACTTTCCTCCTACGAGCAGTACTTC; cdr3_aa: CASSSGTLSSYEQYF; clone_size: -; d_call: -; j_call: TRBJ2-7; v_call: TRBV6-2/TRBV6-3; cdr3_length: 15
cdr3_nt: TGTGCCAGTAGTAACGAACGAGGGACAGGCCGTAAATACGAGCAGTACTTC; cdr3_aa: CASSNERGTGRKYEQYF; clone_size: -; d_call: TRBD1; j_call: TRBJ2-7; v_call: TRBV19; cdr3_length: 17
cdr3_nt: TGTGCCAGCTCACCATCCGCTAGCGGGAGCTACGAGCAGTACTTC; cdr3_aa: CASSPSASGSYEQYF; clone_size: -; d_call: TRBD2; j_call: TRBJ2-7; v_call: TRBV18; cdr3_length: 15
cdr3_nt: TGTGCCAGCAGCTTCGCAGGGTCTTACGAGCAGTACTTC; cdr3_aa: CASSFAGSYEQYF; clone_size: -; d_call: -; j_call: TRBJ2-7; v_call: TRBV7-9; cdr3_length: 13
cdr3_nt: TGTGCCAGCAGCCCCCTGGGTGGAGCTAAGAACACTGAAGCTTTCTTT; cdr3_aa: CASSPLGGAKNTEAFF; clone_size: once; d_call: -; j_call: TRBJ1-1; v_call: TRBV27; cdr3_length: 16
cdr3_nt: TGTGCCAGCAGCCAAGAGACGCGGGGATCTCTCTACAATGAGCAGTTCTTC; cdr3_aa: CASSQETRGSLYNEQFF; clone_size: few; d_call: -; j_call: TRBJ2-1; v_call: TRBV4-2; cdr3_length: 17
cdr3_nt: TGCGCCAGCAGCTTAGGACATAACACCGGGGAGCTGTTTTTT; cdr3_aa: CASSLGHNTGELFF; clone_size: -; d_call: -; j_call: TRBJ2-2; v_call: TRBV5-1; cdr3_length: 14
cdr3_nt: TGCGCCAGCAGTGGACGAGGGAAAGAGACCCAGTACTTC; cdr3_aa: CASSGRGKETQYF; clone_size: many; d_call: -; j_call: TRBJ2-5; v_call: TRBV10-2; cdr3_length: 13
cdr3_nt: TGTGCCAGCAGTAATAGCCGGGAAGTCCACCTTCAGTACTTC; cdr3_aa: CASSNSREVHLQYF; clone_size: -; d_call: -; j_call: TRBJ2-4; v_call: TRBV9; cdr3_length: 14
cdr3_nt: TGTGCCAGCAGCGGACATATTGGTTCTTACACTGAAGCTTTCTTT; cdr3_aa: CASSGHIGSYTEAFF; clone_size: -; d_call: -; j_call: TRBJ1-1; v_call: TRBV7-3; cdr3_length: 15
cdr3_nt: TGCGCCAGCAGCCTCGGGACTAGCGGGGGGCAAGAGACCCAGTACTTC; cdr3_aa: CASSLGTSGGQETQYF; clone_size: -; d_call: TRBD2; j_call: TRBJ2-5; v_call: TRBV5-1; cdr3_length: 16
cdr3_nt: TGTGCCAGCAGCTTAGAGGCAGGGGGTCTTGGCTACACCTTC; cdr3_aa: CASSLEAGGLGYTF; clone_size: -; d_call: TRBD1; j_call: TRBJ1-2; v_call: TRBV7-8; cdr3_length: 14
cdr3_nt: TGCGCCAGCAGCTTGATACAGGGGGGTGGCTACACCTTC; cdr3_aa: CASSLIQGGGYTF; clone_size: -; d_call: TRBD1; j_call: TRBJ1-2; v_call: TRBV5-1; cdr3_length: 13
cdr3_nt: TGTGCCAGCTCACCACCGCAGGGGTACACTGAAGCTTTCTTT; cdr3_aa: CASSPPQGYTEAFF; clone_size: -; d_call: -; j_call: TRBJ1-1; v_call: TRBV18; cdr3_length: 14
cdr3_nt: TGTGCCAGCAGCTCCTACGGGCAGGGGATTAGAACCGGGGAGCTGTTTTTT; cdr3_aa: CASSSYGQGIRTGELFF; clone_size: -; d_call: -; j_call: TRBJ2-2; v_call: TRBV5-6; cdr3_length: 17
cdr3_nt: TGTGCCAGCTCACCACCATCCAGGGCGGACACCGGGGAGCTGTTTTTT; cdr3_aa: CASSPPSRADTGELFF; clone_size: -; d_call: -; j_call: TRBJ2-2; v_call: TRBV18; cdr3_length: 16
cdr3_nt: TGCGCCAGCAGCCTCGGACTTCAAGAGACCCAGTACTTC; cdr3_aa: CASSLGLQETQYF; clone_size: -; d_call: -; j_call: TRBJ2-5; v_call: TRBV5-1; cdr3_length: 13
cdr3_nt: TGTGCCAGCAGCGTAGGAGACTCCGCTAGCGCGAACACCGGGGAGCTGTTTTTT; cdr3_aa: CASSVGDSASANTGELFF; clone_size: -; d_call: -; j_call: TRBJ2-2; v_call: TRBV9; cdr3_length: 18
cdr3_nt: TGTGCCAGCAGCGTAATGGACAGGATAAATGAAAAACTGTTTTTT; cdr3_aa: CASSVMDRINEKLFF; clone_size: -; d_call: TRBD1; j_call: TRBJ1-4; v_call: TRBV9; cdr3_length: 15
cdr3_nt: TGTGCCAGTAGTATAGCCCGGACAGGGAGCAATCAGCCCCAGCATTTT; cdr3_aa: CASSIARTGSNQPQHF; clone_size: -; d_call: TRBD1; j_call: TRBJ1-5; v_call: TRBV19; cdr3_length: 16
cdr3_nt: TGTGCCAGCAGCCCTGGGGGGGGGCCCGGCAATCAGCCCCAGCATTTT; cdr3_aa: CASSPGGGPGNQPQHF; clone_size: -; d_call: -; j_call: TRBJ1-5; v_call: TRBV7-9; cdr3_length: 16
cdr3_nt: TGCAGTGCTAGTAGGGGGGGGCTAGCGTCCGGTGAGCAGTTCTTC; cdr3_aa: CSASRGGLASGEQFF; clone_size: -; d_call: -; j_call: TRBJ2-1; v_call: TRBV20-1; cdr3_length: 15
cdr3_nt: TGTGCCAGCAGTTTCAAGGGACTCTCCTACGAGCAGTACTTC; cdr3_aa: CASSFKGLSYEQYF; clone_size: -; d_call: -; j_call: TRBJ2-7; v_call: TRBV28; cdr3_length: 14
cdr3_nt: TGTGCCAGCAGTAATGGACAGGGAGCAACCTTCGGCTACACCTTC; cdr3_aa: CASSNGQGATFGYTF; clone_size: few; d_call: TRBD1; j_call: TRBJ1-2; v_call: TRBV6-4; cdr3_length: 15
cdr3_nt: TGTGCCAGCAGCAAAGGGAGTTCCTACAATGAGCAGTTCTTC; cdr3_aa: CASSKGSSYNEQFF; clone_size: once; d_call: -; j_call: TRBJ2-1; v_call: TRBV21-1; cdr3_length: 14
cdr3_nt: TGTGCCAGCAGACGGACAGGGGGCGCGACAGATACGCAGTATTTT; cdr3_aa: CASRRTGGATDTQYF; clone_size: -; d_call: TRBD1; j_call: TRBJ2-3; v_call: TRBV7-3; cdr3_length: 15
cdr3_nt: TGTGCCAGCAGCCAAGGTCAGGTAAACATTCAGTACTTC; cdr3_aa: CASSQGQVNIQYF; clone_size: -; d_call: -; j_call: TRBJ2-4; v_call: TRBV3-1/TRBV3-2; cdr3_length: 13
cdr3_nt: TGTGCCAGCAGTGAAGGGACAGGGGGTCTCTACGAGCAGTACTTC; cdr3_aa: CASSEGTGGLYEQYF; clone_size: -; d_call: TRBD1; j_call: TRBJ2-7; v_call: TRBV6-1; cdr3_length: 15
cdr3_nt: TGTGCCTGGAGTGTAAGGGGGTATAGCAATCAGCCCCAGCATTTT; cdr3_aa: CAWSVRGYSNQPQHF; clone_size: -; d_call: -; j_call: TRBJ1-5; v_call: TRBV30; cdr3_length: 15
cdr3_nt: TGTGCCAGCAGCGCAACAGTTATCTCTGGAAACACCATATATTTT; cdr3_aa: CASSATVISGNTIYF; clone_size: -; d_call: -; j_call: TRBJ1-3; v_call: TRBV9; cdr3_length: 15
cdr3_nt: TGTGCCAGCCTACAGGACAATGAGCAGTTCTTC; cdr3_aa: CASLQDNEQFF; clone_size: -; d_call: -; j_call: TRBJ2-1; v_call: TRBV2; cdr3_length: 11
cdr3_nt: TGTGCCAGCAGCTTCCCATTACAGGGGAGCTCCTACAATGAGCAGTTCTTC; cdr3_aa: CASSFPLQGSSYNEQFF; clone_size: -; d_call: TRBD1; j_call: TRBJ2-1; v_call: TRBV7-9; cdr3_length: 17
cdr3_nt: TGCGCCAGCAGCCAAGATACGGGGGATTACTACGAGCAGTACTTC; cdr3_aa: CASSQDTGDYYEQYF; clone_size: -; d_call: -; j_call: TRBJ2-7; v_call: TRBV4-1; cdr3_length: 15
cdr3_nt: TGTGCCAGCACGTGGCCACCGCTGGATTTTTTGGAGGGAATAAAGTACAATGAGCAGTTCTTC; cdr3_aa: CASTWPPLDFLEGIKYNEQFF; clone_size: -; d_call: -; j_call: TRBJ2-1; v_call: TRBV21-1; cdr3_length: 21
cdr3_nt: TGCAGCGCCACCGGGACTAAAAGCTCCTACGAGCAGTACTTC; cdr3_aa: CSATGTKSSYEQYF; clone_size: -; d_call: TRBD2; j_call: TRBJ2-7; v_call: TRBV29-1; cdr3_length: 14
cdr3_nt: TGTGCCAGTAGTCCTAGCGGGTCCTCCTACAATGAGCAGTTCTTC; cdr3_aa: CASSPSGSSYNEQFF; clone_size: -; d_call: TRBD2; j_call: TRBJ2-1; v_call: TRBV19; cdr3_length: 15